This T cell receptor beta chain was identified during a study of memory CD4+ T cells and cytomegalovirus serostatus. Single viable CD3+CD4+CD8-CD45RO+ cells were sorted as the memory CD4+ T cells. CD4+ T cells were isolated by positive magnetic selection. Assay: immunoSEQ multiplex PCR; the TCRdb copy retains only in-frame clones and omits some. The table lists about 45,000 clones, 78% of them singletons, with 0.94% in the top ten. Between the trimmed V and J ends, which lost 0 bases and 3 bases, there was a span of 6 bases. Germline CDR1 is SGHTA and CDR2 is FQGNSA. This CDR3 region has 13 residues. The V gene is TRBV7-2, the J gene TRBJ2-7; D not resolved. The origin of this receptor is an adult in good health and CMV-seronegative. The sequenced sample was memory CD4+ T cells from blood. CDR3 in amino acids: CASSLAGFYEQYF. Written as DNA, the CDR3 is TGTGCCAGCAGCTTAGCCGGGTTCTACGAGCAGTACTTC.